This TCR beta chain was sequenced during a study of blood T cells in healthy people across ages. On this clonotype: Its target is unknown.

Through a sample-barcoded 5' primer and a J-beta primer mix, a second PCR was run for roughly 7 to 12 cycles. TCRdb re-called the 5' RACE reads through MiXCR, storing one row per CDR3 protein. The data contain approximately 760,000 distinct CDR3 sequences, 20% to 30% of them singletons. Points from the study as a whole: Unsorted PBMCs blocked a conclusive comparison of naive and antigen-experienced cells.

This CDR3 is 16 amino acids long. J was trimmed by 5 bases and V by 3 bases; bases with no gene match: 9. Germline V gene sequence: CDR1 SGHTA, CDR2 FQGNSA. The data were also submitted as part of a second study, on T cells of mothers and their children.

Sequenced sample: blood. The chain is built from TRBV7-2 and TRBJ2-5; 10 positions agree with TRBD2. The TCR originated in a boy aged 5-17 years in good health. The CDR3 nucleotides read TGTGCCAGCAGCTTTGGTAGCGGGGGGCCCGGTGAGACCCAGTACTTC. Its protein product is CASSFGSGGPGETQYF.